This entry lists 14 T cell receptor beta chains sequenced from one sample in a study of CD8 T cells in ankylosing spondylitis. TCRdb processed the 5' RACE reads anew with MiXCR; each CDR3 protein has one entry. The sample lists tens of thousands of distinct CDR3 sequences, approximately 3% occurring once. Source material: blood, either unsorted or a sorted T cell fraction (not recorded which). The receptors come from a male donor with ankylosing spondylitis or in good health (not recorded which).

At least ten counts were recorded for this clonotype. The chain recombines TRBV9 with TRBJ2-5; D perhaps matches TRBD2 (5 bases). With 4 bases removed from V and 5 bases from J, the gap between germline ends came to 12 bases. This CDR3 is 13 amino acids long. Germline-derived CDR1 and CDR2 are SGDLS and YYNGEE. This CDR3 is CASSPRPGETQYF. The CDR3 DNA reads TGTGCCAGCAGCCCCCGCCCGGGGGAGACCCAGTACTTC.

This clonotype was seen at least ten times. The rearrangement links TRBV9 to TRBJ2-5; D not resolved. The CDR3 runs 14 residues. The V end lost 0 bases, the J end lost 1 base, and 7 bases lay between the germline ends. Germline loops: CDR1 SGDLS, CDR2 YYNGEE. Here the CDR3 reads CASSVGVGQETQYF. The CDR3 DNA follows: TGTGCCAGCAGCGTAGGAGTTGGCCAAGAGACCCAGTACTTC.

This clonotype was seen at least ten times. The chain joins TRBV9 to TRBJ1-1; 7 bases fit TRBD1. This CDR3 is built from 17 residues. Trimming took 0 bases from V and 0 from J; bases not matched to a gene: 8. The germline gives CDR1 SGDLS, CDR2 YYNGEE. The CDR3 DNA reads TGTGCCAGCAGCGTAGCGGCAGGGGGGTTCATGAACACTGAAGCTTTCTTT. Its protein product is CASSVAAGGFMNTEAFF.

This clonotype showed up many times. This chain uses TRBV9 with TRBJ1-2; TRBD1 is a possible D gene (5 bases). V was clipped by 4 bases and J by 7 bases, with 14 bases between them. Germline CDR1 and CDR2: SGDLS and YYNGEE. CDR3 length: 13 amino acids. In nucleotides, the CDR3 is TGTGCCAGCAGCAGGCCAGGGATGCCTGGCTACACCTTC. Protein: CASSRPGMPGYTF.

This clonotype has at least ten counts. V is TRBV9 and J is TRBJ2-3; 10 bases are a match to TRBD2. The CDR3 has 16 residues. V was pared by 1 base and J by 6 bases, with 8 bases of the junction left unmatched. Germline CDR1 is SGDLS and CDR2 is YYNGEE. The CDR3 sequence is CASSVLAGGLRDTQYF. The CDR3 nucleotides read TGTGCCAGCAGCGTATTAGCGGGAGGCCTCCGGGATACGCAGTATTTT.

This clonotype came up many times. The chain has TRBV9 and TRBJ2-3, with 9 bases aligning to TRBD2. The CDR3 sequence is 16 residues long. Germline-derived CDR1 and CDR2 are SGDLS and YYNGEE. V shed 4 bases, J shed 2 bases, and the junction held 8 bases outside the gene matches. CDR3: CASSPASGVITDTQYF. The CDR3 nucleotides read TGTGCCAGCAGCCCAGCTAGCGGGGTTATCACAGATACGCAGTATTTT.

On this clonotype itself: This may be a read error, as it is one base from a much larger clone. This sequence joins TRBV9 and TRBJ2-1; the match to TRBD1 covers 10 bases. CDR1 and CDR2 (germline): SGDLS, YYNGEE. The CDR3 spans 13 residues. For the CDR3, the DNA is TGTGCCAGCGGCGTAGTCGGGACAGGGGTGCAGTTCTTC. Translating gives CASGVVGTGVQFF.

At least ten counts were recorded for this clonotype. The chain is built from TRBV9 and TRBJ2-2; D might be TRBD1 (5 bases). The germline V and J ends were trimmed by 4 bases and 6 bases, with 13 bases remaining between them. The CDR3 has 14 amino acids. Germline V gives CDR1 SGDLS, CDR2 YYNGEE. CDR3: CASSTQGFSGELFF. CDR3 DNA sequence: TGTGCCAGCAGCACCCAGGGTTTTTCCGGGGAGCTGTTTTTT.

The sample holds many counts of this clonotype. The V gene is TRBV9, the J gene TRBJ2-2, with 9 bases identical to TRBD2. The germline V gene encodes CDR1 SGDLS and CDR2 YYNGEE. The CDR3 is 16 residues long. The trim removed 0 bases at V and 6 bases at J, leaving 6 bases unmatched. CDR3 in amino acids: CASSVGGGGAAGELFF. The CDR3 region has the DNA TGTGCCAGCAGCGTAGGAGGCGGGGGGGCGGCCGGGGAGCTGTTTTTT.

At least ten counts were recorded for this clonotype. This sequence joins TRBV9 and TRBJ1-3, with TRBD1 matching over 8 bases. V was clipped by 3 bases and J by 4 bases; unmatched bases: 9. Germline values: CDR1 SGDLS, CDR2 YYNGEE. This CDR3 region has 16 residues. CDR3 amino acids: CASSAGPGQGGNTIYF. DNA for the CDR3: TGTGCCAGCAGCGCCGGTCCAGGACAGGGCGGAAACACCATATATTTT.

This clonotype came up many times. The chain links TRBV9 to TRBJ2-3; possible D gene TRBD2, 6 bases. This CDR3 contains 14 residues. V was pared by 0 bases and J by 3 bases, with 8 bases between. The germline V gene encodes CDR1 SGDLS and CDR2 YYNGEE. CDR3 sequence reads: CASSVVAATDTQYF. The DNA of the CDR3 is TGTGCCAGCAGCGTAGTAGCGGCAACAGATACGCAGTATTTT. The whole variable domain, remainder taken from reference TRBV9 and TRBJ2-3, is DSGVTQTPKHLITATGQRVTLRCSPRSGDLSVYWYQQSLDQGLQFLIQYYNGEERAKGNILERFSAQQFPDLHSELNLSSLELGDSALYFCASSVVAATDTQYFGPGTRLTVL.

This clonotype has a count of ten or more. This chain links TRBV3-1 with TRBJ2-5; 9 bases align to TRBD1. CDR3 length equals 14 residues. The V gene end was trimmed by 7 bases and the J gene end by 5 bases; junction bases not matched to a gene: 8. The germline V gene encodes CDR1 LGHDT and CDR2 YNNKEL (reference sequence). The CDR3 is CASNRTGVFETQYF. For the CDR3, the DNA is TGTGCCAGCAACCGGACAGGGGTGTTTGAGACCCAGTACTTC.

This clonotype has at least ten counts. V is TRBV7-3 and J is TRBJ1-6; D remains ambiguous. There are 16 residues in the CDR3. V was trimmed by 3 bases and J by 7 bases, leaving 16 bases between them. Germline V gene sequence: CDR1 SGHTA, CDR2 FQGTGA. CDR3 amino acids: CASSFVEWAENSPLHF. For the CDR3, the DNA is TGTGCCAGCAGCTTCGTCGAGTGGGCAGAGAATTCACCCCTCCACTTT.

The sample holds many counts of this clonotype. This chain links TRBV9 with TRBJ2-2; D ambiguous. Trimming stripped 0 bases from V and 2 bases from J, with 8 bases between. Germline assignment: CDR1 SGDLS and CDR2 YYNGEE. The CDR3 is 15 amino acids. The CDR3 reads CASSVGTANTGELFF. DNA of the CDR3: TGTGCCAGCAGCGTAGGCACAGCCAACACCGGGGAGCTGTTTTTT.